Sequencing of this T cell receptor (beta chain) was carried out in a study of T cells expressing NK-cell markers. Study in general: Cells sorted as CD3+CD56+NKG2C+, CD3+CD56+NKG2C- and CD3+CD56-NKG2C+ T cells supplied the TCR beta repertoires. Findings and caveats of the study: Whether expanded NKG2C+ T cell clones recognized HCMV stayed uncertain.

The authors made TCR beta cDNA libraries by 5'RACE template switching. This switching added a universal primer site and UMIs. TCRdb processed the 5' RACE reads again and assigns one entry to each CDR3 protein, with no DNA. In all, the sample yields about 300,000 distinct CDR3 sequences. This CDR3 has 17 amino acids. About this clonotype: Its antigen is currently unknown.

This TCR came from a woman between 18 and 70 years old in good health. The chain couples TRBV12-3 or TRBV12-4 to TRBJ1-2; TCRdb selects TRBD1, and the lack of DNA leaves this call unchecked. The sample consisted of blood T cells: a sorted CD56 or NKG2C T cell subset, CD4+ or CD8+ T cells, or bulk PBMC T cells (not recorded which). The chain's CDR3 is CASSITPGGGLRYGYTF.